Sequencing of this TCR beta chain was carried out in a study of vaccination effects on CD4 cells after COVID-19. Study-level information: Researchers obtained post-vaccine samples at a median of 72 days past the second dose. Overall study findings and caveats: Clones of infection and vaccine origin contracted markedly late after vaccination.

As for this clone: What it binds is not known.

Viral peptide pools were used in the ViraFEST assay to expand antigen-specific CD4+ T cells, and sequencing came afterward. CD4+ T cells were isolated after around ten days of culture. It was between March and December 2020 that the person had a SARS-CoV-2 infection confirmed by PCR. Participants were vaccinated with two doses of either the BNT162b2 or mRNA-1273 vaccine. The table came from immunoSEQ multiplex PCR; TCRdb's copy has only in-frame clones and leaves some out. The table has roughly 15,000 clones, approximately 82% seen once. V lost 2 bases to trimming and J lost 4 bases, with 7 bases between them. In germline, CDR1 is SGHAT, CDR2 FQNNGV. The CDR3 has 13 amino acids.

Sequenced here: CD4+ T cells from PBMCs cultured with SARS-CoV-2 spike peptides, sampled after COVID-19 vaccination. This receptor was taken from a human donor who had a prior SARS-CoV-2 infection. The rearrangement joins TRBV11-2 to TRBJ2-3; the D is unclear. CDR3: CASSLILSDTQYF. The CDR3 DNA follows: TGTGCCAGCAGCTTAATTCTTTCAGATACGCAGTATTTT.